The clone carrying this TCR beta chain has a handful of counts. Its matching antigen is unknown. Germline assignment: CDR1 SQVTM and CDR2 ANQGSEA. The J segment lost 0 bases and the V segment lost 5 bases, leaving 8 bases of the junction unmatched. This CDR3 comprises 15 residues. PCR involved 60 Vbeta and 13 Jbeta primers. Some clones are missing from TCRdb's copy, which holds only in-frame ones; the method was immunoSEQ multiplex PCR. Among roughly 100,000 clones listed, 78% were seen once. The sample is drawn from a study of cytomegalovirus exposure and HLA in healthy donors. Study-level information: Genetic ancestry analysis placed 81% of the 398 donors that were genotyped in the Caucasian-associated cluster. The study's findings and limits: Immune exposure information available was restricted to CMV serostatus. The study listed about 150 cytomegalovirus-associated TCR beta chains.

The rearrangement joins TRBV29-1 to TRBJ2-3; 7 bases are a match to TRBD2. Specimen: PBMCs. The sequence came from a man under 40 in good health and CMV-seronegative. The CDR3 loop reads CSVHEAGTSTDTQYF. In nucleotides, the CDR3 is TGCAGCGTTCACGAAGCGGGGACTAGCACAGATACGCAGTATTTT.